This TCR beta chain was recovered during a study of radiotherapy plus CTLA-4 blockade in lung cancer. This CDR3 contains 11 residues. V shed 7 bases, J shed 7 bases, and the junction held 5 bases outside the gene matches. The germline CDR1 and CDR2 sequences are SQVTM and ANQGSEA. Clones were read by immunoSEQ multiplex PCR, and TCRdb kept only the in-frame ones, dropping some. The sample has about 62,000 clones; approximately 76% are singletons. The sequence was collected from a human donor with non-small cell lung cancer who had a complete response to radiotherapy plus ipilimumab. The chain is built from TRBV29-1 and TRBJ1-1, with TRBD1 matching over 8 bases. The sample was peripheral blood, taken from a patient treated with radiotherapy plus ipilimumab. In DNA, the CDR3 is TGCAGCGGTGGACAGGGAGGTGAAGCTTTCTTT. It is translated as CSGGQGGEAFF.